This T cell receptor (beta chain) was recorded in a study of breast tumors, draining lymph nodes, adjacent tissues. TCRdb reprocessed the multiplex PCR reads with MiXCR, giving one entry per CDR3 protein. Of 20,000 to 30,000 distinct CDR3 sequences listed, about 24% are singletons. This clonotype has a count of ten or more. Antigen: not known. V was shortened by 5 bases and J by 6 bases, with 13 bases between the two germline ends. Germline CDR1 and CDR2: ENHRY and SYGVKD. The CDR3 sequence is 13 residues long. Findings of the study overall: Data only fit, rather than demonstrated, lymph node origin of most tumor T cells. Tumor and nontumor repertoires were significantly more similar in luminal-like than in basal-like breast cancer. Findings are consistent with lymph node origin and intratumoral expansion of most tumor T cells. Tumor repertoires ranked between lymph nodes and nontumor tissue in diversity, with V and J gene preferences.

Material: breast tumor tissue. The clonotype originates from a female donor with breast cancer. Some clones in this sample may be carry-over from other donors' samples. V and J are TRBV10-3 and TRBJ1-2; the D is unclear. CDR3 DNA sequence: TGTGCCATCAGTTGGGAGGGATTAGATGGCTACACCTTC. This sequence encodes CAISWEGLDGYTF.